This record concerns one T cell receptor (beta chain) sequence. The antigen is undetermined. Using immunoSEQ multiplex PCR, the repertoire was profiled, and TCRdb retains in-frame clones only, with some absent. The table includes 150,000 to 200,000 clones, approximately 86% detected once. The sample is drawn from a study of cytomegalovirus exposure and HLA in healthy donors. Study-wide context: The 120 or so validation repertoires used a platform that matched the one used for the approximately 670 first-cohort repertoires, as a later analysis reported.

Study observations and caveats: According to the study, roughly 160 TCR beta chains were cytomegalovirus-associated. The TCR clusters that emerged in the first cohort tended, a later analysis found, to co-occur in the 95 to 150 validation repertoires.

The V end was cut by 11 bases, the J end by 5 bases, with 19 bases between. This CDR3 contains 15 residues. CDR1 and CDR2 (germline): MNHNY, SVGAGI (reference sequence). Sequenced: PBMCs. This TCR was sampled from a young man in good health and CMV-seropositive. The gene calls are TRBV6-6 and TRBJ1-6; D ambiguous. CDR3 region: CAGSEGGLDNSPLHF. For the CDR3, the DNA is TGTGCCGGATCGGAGGGTGGGTTGGATAATTCACCCCTCCACTTT.